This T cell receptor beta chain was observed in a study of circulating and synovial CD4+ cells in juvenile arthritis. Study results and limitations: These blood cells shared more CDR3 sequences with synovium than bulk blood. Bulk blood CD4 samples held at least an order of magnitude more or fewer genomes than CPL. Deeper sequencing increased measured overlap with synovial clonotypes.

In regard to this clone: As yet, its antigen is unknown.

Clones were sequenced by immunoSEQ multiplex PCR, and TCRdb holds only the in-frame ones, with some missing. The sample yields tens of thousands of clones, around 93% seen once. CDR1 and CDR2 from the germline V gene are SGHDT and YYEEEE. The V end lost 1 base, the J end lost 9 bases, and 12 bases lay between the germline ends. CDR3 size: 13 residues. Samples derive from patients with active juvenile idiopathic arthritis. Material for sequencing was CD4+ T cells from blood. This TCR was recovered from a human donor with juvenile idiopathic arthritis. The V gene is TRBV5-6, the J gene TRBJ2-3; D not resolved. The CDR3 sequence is CASSLYSGYTQYF. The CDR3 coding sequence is TGTGCCAGCAGCTTGTACTCCGGGTACACGCAGTATTTT.